The T cell receptor beta chain described here comes from a study of blood T cells in healthy people across ages. The CDR3 loop spans 13 amino acids. Germline V gives CDR1 SGHAT, CDR2 FQDESV (reference sequence). The J segment lost 8 bases and the V segment lost 6 bases, leaving 9 bases of the junction unmatched. PCR was performed a second time for roughly 7 to 11 cycles using a sample-barcoded 5' primer and a J-beta primer mix. MiXCR was run by TCRdb on the 5' RACE reads, yielding one entry per CDR3 protein. The sample has around 780,000 distinct CDR3 sequences, 20% to 30% seen once. These data were likewise used in another study, on T cells of mothers and their children. From that second work: According to the study, all extracted RNA entered cDNA synthesis at roughly 1.5 ug per 15 ul.

What was sequenced was blood. The chain employs TRBV11-1 and TRBJ1-2, with TRBD1 matching over 7 bases. The sequence came from a boy aged 5 to 17 in good health. The CDR3 loop is CASSQDRSLGYTF. DNA of the CDR3: TGTGCCAGCAGTCAGGACAGGAGTCTGGGCTACACCTTC.